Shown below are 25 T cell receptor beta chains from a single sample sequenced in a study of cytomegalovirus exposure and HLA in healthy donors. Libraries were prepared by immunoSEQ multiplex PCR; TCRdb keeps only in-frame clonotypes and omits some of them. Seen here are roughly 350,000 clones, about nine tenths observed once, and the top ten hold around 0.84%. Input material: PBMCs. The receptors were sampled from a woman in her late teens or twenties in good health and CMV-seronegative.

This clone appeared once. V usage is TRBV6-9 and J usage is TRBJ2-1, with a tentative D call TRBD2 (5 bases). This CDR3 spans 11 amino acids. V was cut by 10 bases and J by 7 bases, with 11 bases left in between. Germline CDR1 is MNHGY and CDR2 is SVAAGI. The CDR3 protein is CANQLGNEQFF. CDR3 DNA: TGTGCCAACCAACTAGGAAATGAGCAGTTCTTC.

This CDR3 is CASSQEASGYSYNEQFF. The CDR3 bases are TGTGCCAGCAGCCAAGAGGCTAGCGGTTATTCCTACAATGAGCAGTTCTTC. This sequence joins TRBV14 and TRBJ2-1; 7 positions agree with TRBD2. V lost 0 bases and J lost 1; bases outside the gene matches: 6. This CDR3 has 17 amino acids. Germline V gene data show CDR1 as SGHDN and CDR2 as FVKESK.

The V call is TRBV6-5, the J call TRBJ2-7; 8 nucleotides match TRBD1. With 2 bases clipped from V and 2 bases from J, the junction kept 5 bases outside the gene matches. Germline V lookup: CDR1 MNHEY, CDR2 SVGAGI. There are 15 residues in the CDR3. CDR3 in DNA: TGTGCCAGCAGTTACAACAGGGGGTCCCCCTACGAGCAGTACTTC. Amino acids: CASSYNRGSPYEQYF.

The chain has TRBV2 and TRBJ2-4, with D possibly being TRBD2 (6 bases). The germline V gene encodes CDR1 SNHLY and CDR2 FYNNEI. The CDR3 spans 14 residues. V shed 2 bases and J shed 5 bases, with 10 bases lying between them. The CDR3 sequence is CASSEWGVENIQYF. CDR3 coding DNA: TGTGCCAGCAGTGAATGGGGGGTGGAAAACATTCAGTACTTC.

CDR3 residues: CASSPSTSYTGELFF. In DNA form, the CDR3 reads TGTGCCAGCAGCCCGTCGACTTCTTACACCGGGGAGCTGTTTTTT. The chain links TRBV7-2 to TRBJ2-2, with no clear D. V lost 5 bases and J lost 3, with 13 bases in between. This CDR3 is 15 amino acids long. CDR1 SGHTA and CDR2 FQGNSA come from the germline V gene. The full variable domain, in which reference TRBV7-2 and TRBJ2-2 provide the parts outside the CDR3, is GAGVSQSPSNKVTEKGKDVELRCDPISGHTALYWYRQSLGQGLEFLIYFQGNSAPDKSGLPSDRFSAERTGGSVSTLTIQRTQQEDSAVYLCASSPSTSYTGELFFGEGSRLTVL.

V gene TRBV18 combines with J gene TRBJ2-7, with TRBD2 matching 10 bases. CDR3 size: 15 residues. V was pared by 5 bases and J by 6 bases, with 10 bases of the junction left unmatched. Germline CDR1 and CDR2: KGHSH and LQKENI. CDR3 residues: CASSKFPGLASEQYF. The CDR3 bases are TGTGCCAGCTCAAAATTCCCGGGACTAGCGAGCGAGCAGTACTTC. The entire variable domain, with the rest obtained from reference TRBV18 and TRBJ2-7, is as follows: NAGVMQNPRHLVRRRGQEARLRCSPMKGHSHVYWYRQLPEEGLKFMVYLQKENIIDESGMPKERFSAEFPKEGPSILRIQQVVRGDSAAYFCASSKFPGLASEQYFGPGTRLTVT.

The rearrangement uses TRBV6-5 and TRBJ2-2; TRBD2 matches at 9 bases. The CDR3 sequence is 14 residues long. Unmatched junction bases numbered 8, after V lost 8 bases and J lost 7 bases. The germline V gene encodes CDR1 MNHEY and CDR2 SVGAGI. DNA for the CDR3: TGTGCCAGCGACAACCTAGCGGGAAGCGGGGAGCTGTTTTTT. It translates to CASDNLAGSGELFF.

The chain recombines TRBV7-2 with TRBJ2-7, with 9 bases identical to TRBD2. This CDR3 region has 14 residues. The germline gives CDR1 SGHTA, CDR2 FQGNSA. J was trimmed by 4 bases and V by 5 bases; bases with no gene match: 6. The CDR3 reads CASSLGTSFYEQYF. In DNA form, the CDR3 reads TGTGCCAGCAGCCTCGGGACTAGCTTTTACGAGCAGTACTTC.

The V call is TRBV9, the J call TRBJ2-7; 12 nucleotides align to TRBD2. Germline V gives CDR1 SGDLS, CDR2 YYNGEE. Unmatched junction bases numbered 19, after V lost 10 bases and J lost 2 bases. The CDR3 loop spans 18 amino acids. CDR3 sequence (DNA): TGTGCCGGCTACCGAGGTGGACTAGCGGGGCACGATACCTACGAGCAGTACTTC. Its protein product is CAGYRGGLAGHDTYEQYF. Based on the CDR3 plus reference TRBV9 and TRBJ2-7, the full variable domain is DSGVTQTPKHLITATGQRVTLRCSPRSGDLSVYWYQQSLDQGLQFLIQYYNGEERAKGNILERFSAQQFPDLHSELNLSSLELGDSALYFCAGYRGGLAGHDTYEQYFGPGTRLTVT.

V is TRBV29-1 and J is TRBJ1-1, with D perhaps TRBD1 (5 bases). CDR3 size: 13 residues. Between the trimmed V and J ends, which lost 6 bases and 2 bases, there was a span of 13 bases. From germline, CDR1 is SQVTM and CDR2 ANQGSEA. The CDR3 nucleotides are TGCAGCGTCCGACTCGGGGGAAACACTGAAGCTTTCTTT. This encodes CSVRLGGNTEAFF.

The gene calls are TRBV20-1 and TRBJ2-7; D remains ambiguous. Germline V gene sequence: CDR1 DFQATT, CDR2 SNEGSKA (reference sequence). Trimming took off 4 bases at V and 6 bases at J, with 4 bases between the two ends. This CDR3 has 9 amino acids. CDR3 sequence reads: CSANLEQYF. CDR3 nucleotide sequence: TGCAGTGCTAATCTCGAGCAGTACTTC.

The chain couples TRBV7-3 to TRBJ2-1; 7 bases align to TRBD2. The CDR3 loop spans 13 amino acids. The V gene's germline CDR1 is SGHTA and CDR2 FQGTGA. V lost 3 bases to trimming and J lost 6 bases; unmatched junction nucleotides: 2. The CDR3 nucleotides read TGTGCCAGCAGCTTGGGGGAGGGCAATGAGCAGTTCTTC. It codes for CASSLGEGNEQFF.

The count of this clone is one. CDR3 nucleotides: TGTGCCAGCAGCTTAGTAGCGGGAGCCCCCACCGGGGAGCTGTTTTTT. It yields the protein CASSLVAGAPTGELFF. The V gene is TRBV7-2, the J gene TRBJ2-2; 9 bases map to TRBD2. The CDR3 extends over 16 amino acids. Germline values: CDR1 SGHTA, CDR2 FQGNSA. The trim removed 1 base at V and 4 bases at J, leaving 4 bases unmatched.

The CDR3 DNA follows: TGTGCCAGCACCCCCGGACACCACTACGAGCAGTACTTC. It encodes CASTPGHHYEQYF. This chain connects TRBV6-5 to TRBJ2-7; possibly TRBD1 for D (5 bases). Germline assignment: CDR1 MNHEY and CDR2 SVGAGI. Trimming shortened V by 7 bases and J by 3 bases, and 13 bases separated the two germline ends. The CDR3 spans 13 residues.

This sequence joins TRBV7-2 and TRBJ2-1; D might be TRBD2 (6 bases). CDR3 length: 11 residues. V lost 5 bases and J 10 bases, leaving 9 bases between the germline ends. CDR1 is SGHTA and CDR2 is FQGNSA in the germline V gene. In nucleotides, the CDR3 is TGTGCCAGCAGCCATAGCGGAGAGCAGTTCTTC. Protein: CASSHSGEQFF.

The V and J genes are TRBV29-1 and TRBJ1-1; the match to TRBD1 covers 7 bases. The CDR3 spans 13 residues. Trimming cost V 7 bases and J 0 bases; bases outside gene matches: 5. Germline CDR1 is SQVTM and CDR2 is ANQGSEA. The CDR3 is CSGLGQMNTEAFF. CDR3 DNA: TGCAGCGGGCTGGGACAGATGAACACTGAAGCTTTCTTT. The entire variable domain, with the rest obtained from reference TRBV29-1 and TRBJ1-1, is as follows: SAVISQKPSRDICQRGTSLTIQCQVDSQVTMMFWYRQQPGQSLTLIATANQGSEATYESGFVIDKFPISRPNLTFSTLTVSNMSPEDSSIYLCSGLGQMNTEAFFGQGTRLTVV.

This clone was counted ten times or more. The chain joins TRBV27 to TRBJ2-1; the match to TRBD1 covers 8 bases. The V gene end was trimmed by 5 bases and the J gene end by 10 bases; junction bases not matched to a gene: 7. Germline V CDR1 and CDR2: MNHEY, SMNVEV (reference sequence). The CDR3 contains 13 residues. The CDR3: CASSPTGAREQFF. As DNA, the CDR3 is TGTGCCAGCAGTCCGACAGGGGCGAGAGAGCAGTTCTTC.

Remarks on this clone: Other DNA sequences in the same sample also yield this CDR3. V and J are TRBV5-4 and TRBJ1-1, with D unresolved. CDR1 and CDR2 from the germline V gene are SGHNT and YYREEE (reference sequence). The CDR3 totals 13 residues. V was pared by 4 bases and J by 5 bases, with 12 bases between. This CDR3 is CASSPLGGTEAFF. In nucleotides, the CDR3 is TGTGCCAGCAGCCCTTTGGGAGGAACTGAAGCTTTCTTT.

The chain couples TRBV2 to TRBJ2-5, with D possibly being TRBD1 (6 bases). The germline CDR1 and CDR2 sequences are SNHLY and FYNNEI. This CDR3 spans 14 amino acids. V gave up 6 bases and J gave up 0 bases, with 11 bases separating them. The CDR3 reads CASRDRSYQETQYF. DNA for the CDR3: TGTGCCAGCAGGGACAGATCGTACCAAGAGACCCAGTACTTC.

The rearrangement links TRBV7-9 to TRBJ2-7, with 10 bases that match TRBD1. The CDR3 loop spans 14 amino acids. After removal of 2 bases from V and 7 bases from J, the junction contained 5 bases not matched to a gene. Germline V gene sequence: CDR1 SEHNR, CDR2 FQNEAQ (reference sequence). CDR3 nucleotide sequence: TGTGCCAGCAGCTTACCGGGACAGGGGCAAGAGCAGTACTTC. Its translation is CASSLPGQGQEQYF. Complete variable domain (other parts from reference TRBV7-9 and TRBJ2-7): DTGVSQNPRHKITKRGQNVTFRCDPISEHNRLYWYRQTLGQGPEFLTYFQNEAQLEKSRLLSDRFSAERPKGSFSTLEIQRTEQGDSAMYLCASSLPGQGQEQYFGPGTRLTVT.

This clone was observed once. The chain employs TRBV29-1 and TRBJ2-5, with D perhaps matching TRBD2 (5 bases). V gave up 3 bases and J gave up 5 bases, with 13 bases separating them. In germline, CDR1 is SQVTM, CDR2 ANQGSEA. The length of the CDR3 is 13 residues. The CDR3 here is CSVEVGVGETQYF. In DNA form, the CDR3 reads TGCAGCGTTGAGGTGGGAGTCGGGGAGACCCAGTACTTC.

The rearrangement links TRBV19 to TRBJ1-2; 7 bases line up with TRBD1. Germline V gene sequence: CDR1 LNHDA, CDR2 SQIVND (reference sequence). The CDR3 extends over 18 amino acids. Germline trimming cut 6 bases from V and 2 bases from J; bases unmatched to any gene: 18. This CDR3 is CASSRIETGRPLNYGYTF. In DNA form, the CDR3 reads TGTGCCAGTAGCCGAATCGAGACAGGGAGGCCCCTGAACTATGGCTACACCTTC.

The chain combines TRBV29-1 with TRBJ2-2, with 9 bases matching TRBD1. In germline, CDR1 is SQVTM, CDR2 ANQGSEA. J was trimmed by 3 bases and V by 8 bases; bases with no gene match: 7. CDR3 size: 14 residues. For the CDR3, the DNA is TGCAGCATCCCGGGACAGGGCTACACCGGGGAGCTGTTTTTT. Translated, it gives CSIPGQGYTGELFF.

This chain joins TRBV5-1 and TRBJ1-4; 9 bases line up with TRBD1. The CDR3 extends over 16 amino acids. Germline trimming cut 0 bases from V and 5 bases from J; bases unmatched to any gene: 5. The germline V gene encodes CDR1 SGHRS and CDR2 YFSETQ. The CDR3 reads CASSLGSGTGNEKLFF. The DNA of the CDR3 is TGCGCCAGCAGCTTGGGGTCCGGGACAGGGAATGAAAAACTGTTTTTT.

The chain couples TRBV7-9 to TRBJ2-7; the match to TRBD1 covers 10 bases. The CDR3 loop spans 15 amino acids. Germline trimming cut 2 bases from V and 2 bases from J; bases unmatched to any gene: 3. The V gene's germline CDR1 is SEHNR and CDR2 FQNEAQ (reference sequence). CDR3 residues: CASSLRGQGAYEQYF. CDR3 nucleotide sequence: TGTGCCAGCAGCTTACGCGGACAGGGGGCCTACGAGCAGTACTTC. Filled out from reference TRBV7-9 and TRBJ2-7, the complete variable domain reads DTGVSQNPRHKITKRGQNVTFRCDPISEHNRLYWYRQTLGQGPEFLTYFQNEAQLEKSRLLSDRFSAERPKGSFSTLEIQRTEQGDSAMYLCASSLRGQGAYEQYFGPGTRLTVT.